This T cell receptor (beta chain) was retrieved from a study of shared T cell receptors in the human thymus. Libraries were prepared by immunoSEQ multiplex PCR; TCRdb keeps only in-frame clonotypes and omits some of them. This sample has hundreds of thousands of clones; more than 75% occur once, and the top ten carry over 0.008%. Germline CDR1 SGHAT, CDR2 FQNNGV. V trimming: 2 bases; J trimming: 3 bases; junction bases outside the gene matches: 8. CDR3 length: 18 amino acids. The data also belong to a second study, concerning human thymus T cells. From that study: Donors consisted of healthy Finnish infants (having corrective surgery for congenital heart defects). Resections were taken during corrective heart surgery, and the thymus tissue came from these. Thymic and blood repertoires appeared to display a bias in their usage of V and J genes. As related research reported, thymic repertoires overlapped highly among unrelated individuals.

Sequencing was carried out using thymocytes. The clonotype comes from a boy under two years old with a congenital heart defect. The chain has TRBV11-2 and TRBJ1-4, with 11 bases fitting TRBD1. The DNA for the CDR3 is TGTGCCAGCAGCTTACCTGGGACAGGGGGGGGAGCTAATGAAAAACTGTTTTTT. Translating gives CASSLPGTGGGANEKLFF.